This T cell receptor (beta chain) derives from a study of blood T cell repertoires in COVID-19. Study-level background: Acute-phase and convalescent COVID-19 samples originated in the United States, Italy and Spain. T cells, B-cell-depleted T cells, or PBMCs provided the cDNA or gDNA that served as material.

Per the original data handling: By means of reference gene primer amplification, nucleated cell counts were estimated. The data were produced by immunoSEQ multiplex PCR, yet TCRdb's version contains in-frame clones alone and is incomplete. The V and J calls and clone size are taken from that table; D and trimming were inferred from the DNA. This sample carries around 240,000 clones, 70% to 85% of them seen once, and the ten largest clones take 1.2% to 1.5%. The CDR3 length is 16 residues. Trimming removed 2 bases from V and 0 bases from J; junction bases left unmatched: 6. Germline assignment: CDR1 ENHRY and CDR2 SYGVKD.

V and J are TRBV10-3 and TRBJ1-1, with TRBD1 identical over 7 bases. Sequenced: peripheral blood. The clonotype comes from a woman aged 35 to 49 who had recovered from COVID-19. CDR3 coding DNA: TGTGCCATCAGTGAGGTACAGGGGAGAGTGAACACTGAAGCTTTCTTT. Amino acid sequence: CAISEVQGRVNTEAFF.